This paragraph reports one T cell receptor beta chain. Its specificity is not known. The repertoire was sequenced with immunoSEQ multiplex PCR; TCRdb's copy has only in-frame clones and lacks some. Counted here are nearly 1,000,000 clones, 60% to 85% occurring once; the ten biggest clones make up approximately 1.5%. The data originate from a study of shared clonotypes between healthy human individuals. Study-level findings and limits: Compared with clonotypes that all four donors shared, non-shared clonotypes had lower generation probabilities.

The authors divided CD4+ cells into CD45RA+ naive and CD45RA-negative memory subsets. This receptor was identified in a man between 18 and 29 years old in good health. The sample comprised memory CD4+ T cells sorted from blood. Described subset: CD45RA-negative fraction.

The CDR3: CASSLGTSGSHPYEQYF. As DNA, the CDR3 is TGTGCCAGCAGCTTAGGGACTAGCGGGTCCCACCCCTACGAGCAGTACTTC. This chain uses TRBV5-6 with TRBJ2-7, with TRBD2 matching 12 bases. Germline CDR1 SGHDT, CDR2 YYEEEE. J was trimmed by 2 bases and V by 2 bases; bases with no gene match: 8. This CDR3 spans 17 amino acids.